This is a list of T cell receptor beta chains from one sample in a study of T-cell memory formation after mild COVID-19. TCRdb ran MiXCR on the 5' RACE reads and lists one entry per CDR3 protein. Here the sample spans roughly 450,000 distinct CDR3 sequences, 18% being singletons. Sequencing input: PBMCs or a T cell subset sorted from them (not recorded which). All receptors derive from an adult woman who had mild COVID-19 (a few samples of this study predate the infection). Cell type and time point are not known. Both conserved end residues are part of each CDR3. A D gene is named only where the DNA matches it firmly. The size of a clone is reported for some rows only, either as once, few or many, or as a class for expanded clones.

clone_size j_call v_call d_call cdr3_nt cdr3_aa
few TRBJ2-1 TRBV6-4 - TGTGCCAGCAGTGACTCGAGGAGCTCCTACAATGAGCAGTTCTTC CASSDSRSSYNEQFF
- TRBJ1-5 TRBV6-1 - TGTGCCAGCAGTGCCGAATTTGTAGGGGGGAGTATGTCCCAGCATTTT CASSAEFVGGSMSQHF
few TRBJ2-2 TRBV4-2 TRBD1 TGTGCCAGCAGCCACGGACAGGGGGCCGGGGAGCTGTTTTTT CASSHGQGAGELFF
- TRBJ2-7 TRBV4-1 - TGCGCCAGCAGTCAGGGCACCCCATCCTACGAGCAGTACTTC CASSQGTPSYEQYF
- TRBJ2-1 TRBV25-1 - TGTGCCAGCAGTGAATTCGGCGGGACCTACAATGAGCAGTTCTTC CASSEFGGTYNEQFF
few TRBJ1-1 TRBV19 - TGTGCCAGTAGAAACAGCAGGAACACTGAAGCTTTCTTT CASRNSRNTEAFF
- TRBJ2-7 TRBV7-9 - TGTGCCAGCAGCTTAGGGGCCTCGGGGGAGCAGTACTTC CASSLGASGEQYF
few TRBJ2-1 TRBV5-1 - TGCGCCAGCAGCCGGGACGGGGGCTCCTACAATGAGCAGTTCTTC CASSRDGGSYNEQFF
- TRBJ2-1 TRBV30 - TGTGCCTTACGGGTGAGCTCCTACAATGAGCAGTTCTTC CALRVSSYNEQFF
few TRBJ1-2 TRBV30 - TGTGCCTGGAGTGTAACCGGGACACCAACGGCTGGCTACACCTTC CAWSVTGTPTAGYTF
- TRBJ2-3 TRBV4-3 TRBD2 TGCGCCAGCAGCCAAGAGGCACTAGCGGGTGGTGGTGGTTCAGATACGCAGTATTTT CASSQEALAGGGGSDTQYF
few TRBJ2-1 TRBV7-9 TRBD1 TGTGCCAGCAGAAACAGGGGGTACGGAAGGGACAATGAGCAGTTCTTC CASRNRGYGRDNEQFF
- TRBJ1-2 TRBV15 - TGTGCCACCAGCAGAGATGGAAGTTCCGCTTATGGCTACACCTTC CATSRDGSSAYGYTF
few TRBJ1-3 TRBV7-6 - TGTGCCAGCAGCCCGGAGGTGGGCAGAACTGGAAACACCATATATTTT CASSPEVGRTGNTIYF
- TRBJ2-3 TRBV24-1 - TGTGCCACCAGTTCCTTATTCGGGACACTTGACACAGATACGCAGTATTTT CATSSLFGTLDTDTQYF
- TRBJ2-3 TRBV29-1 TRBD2 TGCAGCGTCGGATTAGCGGGAGTTAGAAATACGCAGTATTTT CSVGLAGVRNTQYF